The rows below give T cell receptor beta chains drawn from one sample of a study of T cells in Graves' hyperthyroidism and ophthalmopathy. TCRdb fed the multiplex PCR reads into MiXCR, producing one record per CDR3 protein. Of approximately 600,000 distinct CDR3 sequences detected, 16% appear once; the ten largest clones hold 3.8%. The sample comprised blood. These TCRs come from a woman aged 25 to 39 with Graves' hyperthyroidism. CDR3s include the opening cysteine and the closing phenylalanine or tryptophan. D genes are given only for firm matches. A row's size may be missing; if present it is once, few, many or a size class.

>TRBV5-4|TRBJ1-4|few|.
TGTGCCAGCAGCTTGGTTCCAGAAAATGAAAAACTGTTTTTT
CASSLVPENEKLFF
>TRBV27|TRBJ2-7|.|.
TGTGCCAGCAGTTCTGGACGGCGATTCTACGAGCAGTACTTC
CASSSGRRFYEQYF
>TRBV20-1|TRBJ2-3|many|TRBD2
TGCAGTGCTAGAGATCTCGTGGGAGGGATTGAGAACACAGATACGCAGTATTTT
CSARDLVGGIENTDTQYF
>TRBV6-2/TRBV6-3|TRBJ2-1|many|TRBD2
TGTGCCAGCAAACTAGCGGGTGATCGCGATGAGCAGTTCTTC
CASKLAGDRDEQFF
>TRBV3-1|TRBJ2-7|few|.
TGTGCCAGCAGCGTCCAGTACGAGCAGTACTTC
CASSVQYEQYF
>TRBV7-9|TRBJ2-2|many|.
TGTGCCAGCAGCTTAGCGTCAGCGCGAACCGGGGAGCTGTTTTTT
CASSLASARTGELFF
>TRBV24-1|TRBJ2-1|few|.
TGTGCCACCAGTGATCCCCTTTCGGATGAGCAGTTCTTC
CATSDPLSDEQFF
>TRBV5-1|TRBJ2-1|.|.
TGCGCCAGCAGCTTGAGCGGTATTAACAATGAGCAGTTCTTC
CASSLSGINNEQFF
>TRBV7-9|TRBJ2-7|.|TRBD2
TGTGCCAGCAGCGTGGCTAGCGGGGGGGCCTACGAGCAGTACTTC
CASSVASGGAYEQYF
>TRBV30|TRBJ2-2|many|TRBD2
TGTGCCTGGAGTGTGCTAGCGGGAGCCGGGGAGCTGTTTTTT
CAWSVLAGAGELFF
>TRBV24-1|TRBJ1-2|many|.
TGTGCCACTAGGGATGCAGGGCATGGCTACACCTTC
CATRDAGHGYTF
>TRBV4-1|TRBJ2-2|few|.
TGCGCCAGCAGCTACGACAACGCTCTGACAGGTACCGGGGAGCTGTTTTTT
CASSYDNALTGTGELFF
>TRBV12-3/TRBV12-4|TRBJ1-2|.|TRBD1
TGTGCCAGCAGTTCCGGGACAGAGAGTGGCTACACCTTC
CASSSGTESGYTF
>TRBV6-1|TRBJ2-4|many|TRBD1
TGTGCCAGCAAACTACTTGGGACAGGGACGAAAAACATTCAGTACTTC
CASKLLGTGTKNIQYF
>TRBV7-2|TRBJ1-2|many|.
TGTGCCAGCAGCCAAACAGGTTTTAACTATGGCTACACCTTC
CASSQTGFNYGYTF
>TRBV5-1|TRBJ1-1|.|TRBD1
TGCGCCAGCAGCTTGGATCCGGGACAGGGTACTGAAGCTTTCTTT
CASSLDPGQGTEAFF
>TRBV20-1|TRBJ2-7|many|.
TGCAGTGCTCACAGGGATACCTTAAGCGAGCAGTACTTC
CSAHRDTLSEQYF
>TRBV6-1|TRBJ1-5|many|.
TGTGCCAGCAGGGCGGCTTATAGCAATCAGCCCCAGCATTTT
CASRAAYSNQPQHF
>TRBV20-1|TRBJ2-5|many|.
TGCAGTGCTCTACCGGGACGGAAAAAAGAGACCCAGTACTTC
CSALPGRKKETQYF
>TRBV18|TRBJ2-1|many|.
TGTGCCAGCTCTTTTAACAGGGCTGAGCAGTTCTTC
CASSFNRAEQFF
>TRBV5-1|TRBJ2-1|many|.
TGCGCCAGCAGCTTGATCCAGGGGAATGAGCAGTTCTTC
CASSLIQGNEQFF
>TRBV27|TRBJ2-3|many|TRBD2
TGTGCCAGCACAGCGGGAGGGAGCACAGATACGCAGTATTTT
CASTAGGSTDTQYF
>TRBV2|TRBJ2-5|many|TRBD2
TGTGCCAGCCAAGGAAGCGGGATTGAAGAGACCCAGTACTTC
CASQGSGIEETQYF
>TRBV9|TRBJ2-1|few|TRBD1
TGTGCCAGCAGCGTAGGAGAACGGGACAGGCCTCAGTTCTTC
CASSVGERDRPQFF
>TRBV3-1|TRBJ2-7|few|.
TGTGCCAGCAGTCACGGTACAGCTCTGAGGTTCGACGAGCAGTACTTC
CASSHGTALRFDEQYF
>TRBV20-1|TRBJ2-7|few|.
TGCAGTGCTAGAGGACTAGATCTCTACGAGCAGTACTTC
CSARGLDLYEQYF
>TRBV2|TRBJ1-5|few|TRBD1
TGTGCCAGCGGAAAACAGGGGAGCAGCAATCAGCCCCAGCATTTT
CASGKQGSSNQPQHF
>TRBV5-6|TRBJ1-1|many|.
TGTGCCAGCATGCCGGGACACAGGAACACTGAAGCTTTCTTT
CASMPGHRNTEAFF
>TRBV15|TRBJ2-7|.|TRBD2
TGTGCCACCAGACAGGGACTAGCGGGAGTACACGAGCAGTACTTC
CATRQGLAGVHEQYF
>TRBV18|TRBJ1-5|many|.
TGTGCCAGCTCACCACCGGGGCAGCCGACGAATCAGCCCCAGCATTTT
CASSPPGQPTNQPQHF
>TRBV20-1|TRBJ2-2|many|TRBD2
TGCAGTGCCTCGAGCGGGAGGGCCGGCGGGGAGCTGTTTTTT
CSASSGRAGGELFF
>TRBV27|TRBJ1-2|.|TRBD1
TGTGCCAGCAGTTTTTGGGACAGGGGATACGAGGGCTACACCTTC
CASSFWDRGYEGYTF
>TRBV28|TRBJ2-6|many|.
TGTGCCAGCAGCCCTATTTCCGGGACGGTGAGCTCTGGGGCCAACGTCCTGACTTTC
CASSPISGTVSSGANVLTF
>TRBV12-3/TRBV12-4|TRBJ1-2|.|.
TGTGCCAGCAGTTGGTTGGGGGGTCACTATGGCTACACCTTC
CASSWLGGHYGYTF
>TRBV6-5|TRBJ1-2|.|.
TGTGCCAGCAGTTACGAAGGACAGTCCATCTATGGCTACACCTTC
CASSYEGQSIYGYTF
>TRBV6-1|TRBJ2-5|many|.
TGTGCCAGCAGATTAGACAGACAAGAGACCCAGTACTTC
CASRLDRQETQYF
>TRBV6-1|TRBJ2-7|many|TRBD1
TGTGCCAGCAGTTACAAGAGGCGGACAGGTGGCTACGAGCAGTACTTC
CASSYKRRTGGYEQYF
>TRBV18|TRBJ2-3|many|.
TGTGCCAGCCACAGTGGGTCCAGCACAGATACGCAGTATTTT
CASHSGSSTDTQYF
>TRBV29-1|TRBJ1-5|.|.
TGCAGCGTTGGCTACCCCAATCAGCCCCAGCATTTT
CSVGYPNQPQHF
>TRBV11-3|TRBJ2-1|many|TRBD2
TGTGCCAGCAGCCCCTATGTGGGAGGGCCCAATGAGCAGTTCTTC
CASSPYVGGPNEQFF
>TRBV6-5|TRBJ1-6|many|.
TGTGCCAGCAGTTACTCGTTCTCTCCCGGGGGTTCACCCCTCCACTTT
CASSYSFSPGGSPLHF
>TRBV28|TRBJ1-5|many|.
TGTGCCAGCAGTCGCGGACGGTTCAATCAGCCCCAGCATTTT
CASSRGRFNQPQHF
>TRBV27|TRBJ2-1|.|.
TGTGCCAGCAGTTTGCAAGGTAACAATGAGCAGTTCTTC
CASSLQGNNEQFF
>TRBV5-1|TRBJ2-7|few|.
TGCGCCAGTTCCCAAGTGGTGGGGCTTGAGCAGTACTTC
CASSQVVGLEQYF
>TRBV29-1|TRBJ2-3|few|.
TGCAGCGTGTGGACGGAAAGCACAGATACGCAGTATTTT
CSVWTESTDTQYF